Detailed here is one T cell receptor (beta chain). What it binds is unknown. This entry is derived from a study of blood T cells in healthy people across ages. CDR1 is SEHNR, CDR2 FQNEAQ, per germline (reference sequence). The CDR3 is made up of 15 amino acids. Germline trimming cut 1 base from V and 4 bases from J; bases unmatched to any gene: 3. Points from the study as a whole: Getting older went along with TCR beta diversity per million T cells dropping roughly linearly.

Through a sample-barcoded 5' primer and a J-beta primer mix, a second PCR was run for about 7 to 12 cycles. One entry per CDR3 protein results from TCRdb running MiXCR on the 5' RACE reads. This table has around 520,000 distinct CDR3 sequences, approximately 26% appearing once. This sample also appeared in a second study, on T cells of mothers and their children.

This receptor was identified in a boy between 2 and 10 years old in good health. J is TRBJ2-5 and V is TRBV7-9, with 10 bases identical to TRBD2. The material sequenced was blood. This CDR3 is CASSLERLAGETQYF. As DNA, the CDR3 is TGTGCCAGCAGCTTAGAACGACTAGCGGGAGAGACCCAGTACTTC.